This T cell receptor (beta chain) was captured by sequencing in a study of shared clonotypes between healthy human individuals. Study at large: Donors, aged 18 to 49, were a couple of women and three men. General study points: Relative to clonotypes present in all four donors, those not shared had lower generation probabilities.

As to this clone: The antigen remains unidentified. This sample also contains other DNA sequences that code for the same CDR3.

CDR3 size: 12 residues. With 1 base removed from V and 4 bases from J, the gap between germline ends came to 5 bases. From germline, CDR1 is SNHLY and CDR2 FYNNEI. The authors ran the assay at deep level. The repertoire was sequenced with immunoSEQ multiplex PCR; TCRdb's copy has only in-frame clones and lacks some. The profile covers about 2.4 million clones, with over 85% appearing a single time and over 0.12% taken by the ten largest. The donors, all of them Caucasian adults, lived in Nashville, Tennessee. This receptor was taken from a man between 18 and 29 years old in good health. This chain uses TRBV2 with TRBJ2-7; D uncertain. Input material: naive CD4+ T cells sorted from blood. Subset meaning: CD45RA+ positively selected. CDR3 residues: CASSEEGYEQYF. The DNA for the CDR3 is TGTGCCAGCAGTGAAGAAGGATACGAGCAGTACTTC.